This T cell receptor beta chain was identified in a study of cytomegalovirus exposure and HLA in healthy donors. A multiplex PCR was run with 60 Vbeta primers and 13 Jbeta primers. Profiled with immunoSEQ multiplex PCR; TCRdb holds only in-frame clones, not every one. The table has about 150,000 clones, under 80% seen once. Regarding this clone: Its antigen is as yet unknown.

CDR1 and CDR2 (germline): LNHNV, YYDKDF (reference sequence). This CDR3 region has 16 residues. After removal of 4 bases from V and 2 bases from J, the junction contained 8 bases not matched to a gene. Study-wide points: Reports described diagnosis of cytomegalovirus status by the classifier as highly specific and sensitive.

Sequencing was performed on PBMCs. The chain is built from TRBV15 and TRBJ2-1; 7 bases are a match to TRBD1. This receptor was obtained from a young man in good health and CMV-seronegative. The CDR3: CATSTPAGGTYNEQFF. CDR3 coding DNA: TGTGCCACCAGCACGCCGGCAGGGGGAACCTACAATGAGCAGTTCTTC.